The clone carrying this T cell receptor beta chain was counted ten times or more. Its antigen is undetermined. This entry is derived from a study of early T cells in non-severe SARS-CoV-2 infection. Study as a whole: Bulk RNA taken from unsorted whole blood was sequenced, leaving chains unpaired.

From the 5' RACE reads, TCRdb called clonotypes with MiXCR, one entry per CDR3 protein. The sample includes about 36,000 distinct CDR3 sequences, under 7% of them seen just once. Points from the study as a whole: Reliance on VDJdb matching favored anti-spike CD8 responses; private and CD4 specificities were missed.

The V gene lost 6 bases and the J gene lost 0 bases, with 20 bases spanning the gap. Germline loops: CDR1 MNHNY, CDR2 SVGAGI (reference sequence). The CDR3 totals 17 residues. The receptor comes from an adult who was a healthcare worker with PCR-confirmed SARS-CoV-2 infection or an uninfected control (not recorded which). Sequenced here: whole blood, sampled at baseline. The chain joins TRBV6-6 to TRBJ1-1; D is uncertain. CDR3 protein: CASRPPSKMEVNTEAFF. CDR3 coding DNA: TGTGCCAGCAGACCCCCATCGAAGATGGAAGTGAACACTGAAGCTTTCTTT.